Listed below are T cell receptor beta chains from one sample, sequenced in a study of T cells in Graves' hyperthyroidism and ophthalmopathy. TCRdb redid the calling of the multiplex PCR reads with MiXCR, one entry per CDR3 protein. The repertoire holds some 620,000 distinct CDR3 sequences, with around 16% as singletons. Material: blood. The receptor source for this set is a woman in her twenties or thirties with Graves' hyperthyroidism. Both conserved end residues are part of each CDR3. A D gene is named only where the DNA matches it firmly. The size of a clone is reported for some rows only, either as once, few or many, or as a class for expanded clones.

cdr3_aa | cdr3_nt | j_call | cdr3_length | d_call | clone_size | v_call
CAISGTGTGEEKLFF | TGTGCCATCAGTGGGACCGGGACAGGGGAAGAAAAACTGTTTTTT | TRBJ1-4 | 15 | TRBD1 | few | TRBV10-3
CASSPRPGPGKGDEQYF | TGTGCCAGCTCACCACGCCCGGGACCAGGGAAAGGCGACGAGCAGTACTTC | TRBJ2-7 | 17 | NA | many | TRBV18
CASSQAGFSSYNEQFF | TGTGCCAGCAGCCAGGCGGGGTTCAGCTCCTACAATGAGCAGTTCTTC | TRBJ2-1 | 16 | NA | many | TRBV3-1
CASSSPVGTGNTIYF | TGTGCCAGCAGCTCCCCCGTCGGAACTGGAAACACCATATATTTT | TRBJ1-3 | 15 | NA | few | TRBV6-1
CASSGRVGYGYTF | TGTGCCAGCAGTGGTAGGGTCGGCTATGGCTACACCTTC | TRBJ1-2 | 13 | NA | NA | TRBV2
CASSLYPPGAGDEQYF | TGTGCCAGCAGTTTATACCCCCCGGGGGCAGGGGATGAGCAGTACTTC | TRBJ2-7 | 16 | NA | many | TRBV28
CASSPQGPDVGEQFF | TGTGCCAGCTCACCACAGGGACCGGACGTAGGTGAGCAGTTCTTC | TRBJ2-1 | 15 | NA | many | TRBV18
CASSLGTLRYDEAFF | TGCGCCAGCAGCCTGGGTACACTTCGCTACGACGAAGCTTTCTTT | TRBJ1-1 | 15 | NA | many | TRBV5-1
CASSETGGVAYEQYF | TGTGCCAGCAGTGAGACAGGGGGAGTGGCCTACGAGCAGTACTTC | TRBJ2-7 | 15 | TRBD1 | NA | TRBV25-1
CASSSGTLYEKLFF | TGTGCCAGCAGCTCCGGGACACTCTATGAAAAACTGTTTTTT | TRBJ1-4 | 14 | NA | many | TRBV5-6
CASSVVSGTEAFF | TGTGCCAGCAGCGTAGTAAGTGGCACTGAAGCTTTCTTT | TRBJ1-1 | 13 | NA | NA | TRBV9
CVSSWDFTYTDTQYF | TGTGTCAGCAGCTGGGACTTTACCTACACAGATACGCAGTATTTT | TRBJ2-3 | 15 | NA | NA | TRBV9
CASSSGFRGSGETQYF | TGTGCCAGCAGCTCGGGCTTTAGGGGTTCAGGCGAGACCCAGTACTTC | TRBJ2-5 | 16 | NA | many | TRBV3-1
CASRTSGVYEQYF | TGTGCCAGCAGGACTAGCGGAGTGTACGAGCAGTACTTC | TRBJ2-7 | 13 | TRBD2 | NA | TRBV2
CASSSRVAGPNYNEQFF | TGTGCCAGCAGCTCCAGGGTGGCGGGACCTAACTACAATGAGCAGTTCTTC | TRBJ2-1 | 17 | NA | few | TRBV7-3
CSAPWPSGHTDTQYF | TGCAGTGCTCCCTGGCCTAGCGGCCACACAGATACGCAGTATTTT | TRBJ2-3 | 15 | TRBD2 | few | TRBV20-1
CASSWGGSNYNEQFF | TGCGCCAGCAGCTGGGGCGGTTCGAATTACAATGAGCAGTTCTTC | TRBJ2-1 | 15 | NA | many | TRBV5-1
CASSMDRGQTGYTF | TGTGCCAGCAGCATGGACAGGGGGCAGACTGGCTACACCTTC | TRBJ1-2 | 14 | TRBD1 | NA | TRBV11-3
CASSRDSGSRANVLTF | TGTGCCAGCAGCCGGGACAGCGGCTCTAGGGCCAACGTCCTGACTTTC | TRBJ2-6 | 16 | TRBD1 | once | TRBV6-4
CASRKPNTGELFF | TGTGCCAGCCGGAAGCCGAACACCGGGGAGCTGTTTTTT | TRBJ2-2 | 13 | NA | few | TRBV6-4
CASSSTSYGEQFF | TGTGCCAGCAGTTCGACTAGTTACGGTGAGCAGTTCTTC | TRBJ2-1 | 13 | NA | NA | TRBV6-2/TRBV6-3
CASSKKTGFLYEQYF | TGTGCCAGCAGCAAGAAGACAGGGTTCCTCTACGAGCAGTACTTC | TRBJ2-7 | 15 | TRBD1 | many | TRBV28
CASSLERGNTEAFF | TGTGCCAGCAGCTTGGAACGGGGGAACACTGAAGCTTTCTTT | TRBJ1-1 | 14 | NA | many | TRBV11-1
CASSPGHNSYEQYF | TGTGCCAGCAGCCCGGGACACAACTCCTACGAGCAGTACTTC | TRBJ2-7 | 14 | NA | many | TRBV7-2
CASSSKLAGGTDTQYF | TGTGCCAGCAGTTCGAAACTAGCGGGAGGCACAGATACGCAGTATTTT | TRBJ2-3 | 16 | TRBD2 | many | TRBV11-1
CASSHDTEAFF | TGCGCCAGCAGCCACGACACTGAAGCTTTCTTT | TRBJ1-1 | 11 | NA | many | TRBV5-1
CASSGELAPGIGEQYF | TGCGCCAGCAGCGGGGAACTAGCACCGGGGATAGGCGAGCAGTACTTC | TRBJ2-7 | 16 | NA | few | TRBV5-1
CASSYLTTGSYEQYF | TGTGCCAGCAGTTACCTTACGACAGGCTCCTACGAGCAGTACTTC | TRBJ2-7 | 15 | NA | many | TRBV6-2/TRBV6-3
CATSRWEKETQYF | TGTGCCACCAGCAGATGGGAAAAGGAGACCCAGTACTTC | TRBJ2-5 | 13 | NA | NA | TRBV15
CASSRGLAGDPYEQYF | TGTGCCAGCAGTCGAGGACTAGCGGGAGACCCCTACGAGCAGTACTTC | TRBJ2-7 | 16 | TRBD2 | many | TRBV6-1
CSVVTGGYFLEQYF | TGCAGCGTTGTAACAGGGGGCTACTTTTTAGAGCAGTACTTC | TRBJ2-7 | 14 | TRBD1 | few | TRBV29-1
CASSPQGRGKGTQYF | TGTGCCAGCAGCCCCCAGGGTCGGGGGAAAGGGACCCAGTACTTC | TRBJ2-5 | 15 | NA | NA | TRBV7-9
CASSIGTGGNYEQYF | TGTGCCAGTAGTATAGGGACAGGGGGCAACTACGAGCAGTACTTC | TRBJ2-7 | 15 | TRBD1 | NA | TRBV19
CASGGQGAHEQYF | TGTGCCAGCGGGGGACAGGGGGCCCACGAGCAGTACTTC | TRBJ2-7 | 13 | TRBD1 | NA | TRBV28
CASSQLGRRNYGYTF | TGCGCCAGCAGCCAATTGGGACGGCGTAACTATGGCTACACCTTC | TRBJ1-2 | 15 | NA | few | TRBV4-1
CASCQGLDTEAFF | TGTGCCAGCTGTCAAGGGTTGGACACTGAAGCTTTCTTT | TRBJ1-1 | 13 | NA | many | TRBV2
CASSLSPDSYEQYF | TGTGCCAGCAGCCTATCCCCGGACAGCTACGAGCAGTACTTC | TRBJ2-7 | 14 | NA | once | TRBV7-3
CASSLFGTAYGYTF | TGTGCCAGCAGTTTATTCGGGACAGCTTATGGCTACACCTTC | TRBJ1-2 | 14 | TRBD1 | many | TRBV28
CASSLGDSGAFASYEQYF | TGCGCCAGCAGCTTAGGTGATAGCGGGGCATTTGCTTCCTACGAGCAGTACTTC | TRBJ2-7 | 18 | TRBD2 | many | TRBV5-1